A single sample gave rise to the 20 T cell receptor beta chains below, sequenced in a study of shared clonotypes between healthy human individuals. Some clones are missing from TCRdb's copy, which holds only in-frame ones; the method was immunoSEQ multiplex PCR. The table lists around 500,000 clones, 79% of them singletons. The sequencing input was PBMCs. The receptors stem from a woman aged 40 to 49 in good health. Some clones in this sample may be carry-over from other donors' samples.

The V and J genes are TRBV10-3 and TRBJ1-5; no firm D call. CDR1 and CDR2 from the germline V gene are ENHRY and SYGVKD. The V and J ends lost 3 bases and 6 bases respectively, with 12 bases between them. CDR3 length equals 14 residues. CDR3 sequence (DNA): TGTGCCATCAGTGAAGGAGGGTTTGGTCAGCCCCAGCATTTT. It specifies CAISEGGFGQPQHF.

This clone was found once. The J gene is TRBJ2-5, the V gene TRBV5-6, with TRBD2 matching 9 bases. Trimming cost V 4 bases and J 5 bases; bases outside gene matches: 6. In germline, CDR1 is SGHDT, CDR2 YYEEEE. This CDR3 contains 14 residues. Here the CDR3 DNA reads TGTGCCAGCAGCCAAAGCCTAGCGGGGGAGACCCAGTACTTC. This sequence encodes CASSQSLAGETQYF. Variable domain in full (rest from reference TRBV5-6 and TRBJ2-5): DAGVTQSPTHLIKTRGQQVTLRCSPKSGHDTVSWYQQALGQGPQFIFQYYEEEERQRGNFPDRFSGHQFPNYSSELNVNALLLGDSALYLCASSQSLAGETQYFGPGTRLLVL.

This clone was recorded a few times. This chain uses TRBV10-3 with TRBJ1-1, with 8 bases that match TRBD1. V gave up 5 bases and J gave up 3 bases; unmatched junction bases: 5. In germline, CDR1 is ENHRY, CDR2 SYGVKD. The CDR3 spans 14 residues. CDR3 DNA: TGTGCCATCAGTCGGACAGGGATTGACACTGAAGCTTTCTTT. This translates into CAISRTGIDTEAFF.

This clone was seen a few times. This chain connects TRBV30 to TRBJ1-1; the D is unclear. V was clipped by 0 bases and J by 2 bases, with 10 bases between them. CDR1 is GTSNPN and CDR2 is SVGIG in the germline V gene (reference sequence). There are 14 residues in the CDR3. The CDR3 DNA reads as TGTGCCTGGAGTGTACGTCACCCTAACACTGAAGCTTTCTTT. This codes for CAWSVRHPNTEAFF.

Concerning this clone: A clone one base away is much larger, so this may be a read error. The CDR3 DNA is TGTGCCAGCAGAGGGACTAGCGGGACCGGGGAGCTGTTTTTT. Protein product: CASRGTSGTGELFF. This rearrangement joins TRBV6-6 to TRBJ2-2; TRBD2 matches 12 bases. Trimming removed 6 bases from V and 5 bases from J; junction bases left unmatched: 1. Germline-derived CDR1 and CDR2 are MNHNY and SVGAGI (reference sequence). There are 14 residues in the CDR3.

CDR3 in amino acids: CASSSSETSGANVLTF. The CDR3 DNA reads TGTGCCAGCAGCTCCTCGGAGACCTCTGGGGCCAACGTCCTGACTTTC. The chain combines TRBV13 with TRBJ2-6; the D is unclear. The V gene lost 4 bases and the J gene lost 0 bases, with 10 bases spanning the gap. Germline CDR1 PRHDT, CDR2 FYEKMQ (reference sequence). The length of the CDR3 is 16 residues.

The chain joins TRBV11-2 to TRBJ2-7; 7 bases are a match to TRBD2. Losses at the gene ends were 6 bases for V and 0 bases for J; bases not matched to a gene: 14. CDR3 length equals 17 residues. Germline assignment: CDR1 SGHAT and CDR2 FQNNGV. The CDR3 spells CASRPSGKGGSSYEQYF. The CDR3 nucleotides read TGTGCCAGCAGACCATCCGGGAAGGGCGGGAGCTCCTACGAGCAGTACTTC.

The rearrangement links TRBV6-5 to TRBJ1-3; D may be TRBD1 (6 bases). Trimming removed 6 bases from V and 2 bases from J, with 11 bases in between. This CDR3 has 14 residues. The germline V gene has CDR1 MNHEY and CDR2 SVGAGI. The CDR3: CASRPRTAGNTIYF. CDR3 DNA: TGTGCCAGCAGACCAAGGACAGCTGGAAACACCATATATTTT.

This chain joins TRBV6-1 and TRBJ2-7; 9 bases agree with TRBD2. The trim removed 2 bases at V and 3 bases at J, leaving 11 bases unmatched. The CDR3 has 17 amino acids. CDR1 is MNHNS and CDR2 is SASEGT in the germline V gene. The CDR3 loop reads CASSEMPAGLAIYEQYF. CDR3 DNA sequence: TGTGCCAGCAGTGAAATGCCCGCGGGACTAGCAATCTACGAGCAGTACTTC.

In its sample, this clone was seen a few times. The CDR3 here is CASSEVQGLYGYTF. CDR3 bases: TGTGCCAGCAGTGAAGTACAGGGGCTATATGGCTACACCTTC. The V and J genes are TRBV6-1 and TRBJ1-2, with 7 positions matching TRBD1. CDR3 length: 14 amino acids. In germline, CDR1 is MNHNS, CDR2 SASEGT. J gave up 5 bases and V 1 base, and 4 bases lay outside the gene matches.

This clone has only one observation. This chain links TRBV30 with TRBJ1-1; the match to TRBD1 covers 7 bases. Per the germline V gene, CDR1 is GTSNPN and CDR2 is SVGIG (reference sequence). J gave up 0 bases and V 0 bases, and 4 bases lay outside the gene matches. The CDR3 has 15 residues. CDR3 sequence reads: CAWSVGGGMNTEAFF. The CDR3 DNA is TGTGCCTGGAGTGTAGGAGGGGGCATGAACACTGAAGCTTTCTTT.

Only one count was recorded for this clone. This chain uses TRBV15 with TRBJ2-5, with D tentatively TRBD2 (7 bases). Germline lookup yields CDR1 LNHNV and CDR2 YYDKDF (reference sequence). The CDR3 is made up of 18 amino acids. V gave up 0 bases and J gave up 13 bases, with 30 bases separating them. In DNA, the CDR3 is TGTGCCACCAGCAGAGATGGGGGCCCGGGACTACCTCAAGAGGTTATGTACTTC. This sequence encodes CATSRDGGPGLPQEVMYF.

The DNA for the CDR3 is TGTGCCAGCAGCGTAGCTACGGCCTCCGCCGGGGGCTCTGGAAACACCATATATTTT. Amino acids: CASSVATASAGGSGNTIYF. This sequence joins TRBV9 and TRBJ1-3, with D perhaps matching TRBD1 (5 bases). The V and J ends lost 0 bases and 0 bases respectively, with 19 bases between them. Germline values: CDR1 SGDLS, CDR2 YYNGEE. The CDR3 spans 19 residues. Drawing the rest from reference TRBV9 and TRBJ1-3, the complete variable domain is DSGVTQTPKHLITATGQRVTLRCSPRSGDLSVYWYQQSLDQGLQFLIQYYNGEERAKGNILERFSAQQFPDLHSELNLSSLELGDSALYFCASSVATASAGGSGNTIYFGEGSWLTVV.

This chain joins TRBV6-5 and TRBJ2-3; possible D gene TRBD2, 6 bases. Germline CDR1 is MNHEY and CDR2 is SVGAGI. CDR3 length equals 13 residues. Deletions cut 2 bases from V and 4 bases from J, with 7 bases between. The CDR3 region is CASSYPGADTQYF. CDR3 nucleotides: TGTGCCAGCAGTTACCCGGGGGCAGATACGCAGTATTTT.

The chain links TRBV30 to TRBJ2-6, with D maybe TRBD1 (6 bases). The CDR3 contains 16 residues. Germline CDR1 and CDR2: GTSNPN and SVGIG (reference sequence). The V end lost 4 bases, the J end lost 0 bases, and 13 bases lay between the germline ends. The CDR3 region is CAWMAGAYSGANVLTF. DNA for the CDR3: TGTGCCTGGATGGCAGGGGCTTACTCTGGGGCCAACGTCCTGACTTTC.

The rearrangement links TRBV5-8 to TRBJ2-3, with 13 bases fitting TRBD2. The length of the CDR3 is 16 residues. Unmatched junction bases numbered 1, after V lost 2 bases and J lost 1 base. The germline V gene encodes CDR1 SGHTS and CDR2 YDEGEE. The CDR3 loop is CASSFGLAGGTDTQYF. The CDR3, as DNA: TGTGCCAGCAGCTTTGGACTAGCGGGAGGCACAGATACGCAGTATTTT.

This rearrangement joins TRBV27 to TRBJ2-7, with TRBD2 identical over 7 bases. The CDR3 spans 15 residues. Germline lookup yields CDR1 MNHEY and CDR2 SMNVEV (reference sequence). V was pared by 5 bases and J by 1 base, with 8 bases of the junction left unmatched. CDR3 region: CASSRTGLRSYEQYF. CDR3 nucleotides: TGTGCCAGCAGTCGGACGGGACTAAGGTCCTACGAGCAGTACTTC.

V gene TRBV28 combines with J gene TRBJ1-4; D is unresolved. In germline, CDR1 is MDHEN, CDR2 SYDVKM. Trimming removed 7 bases from V and 0 bases from J, with 18 bases in between. CDR3 length: 17 amino acids. The CDR3, as DNA: TGTGCCAGCACCCCAGCGAAGACATTTGCAACTAATGAAAAACTGTTTTTT. Translating gives CASTPAKTFATNEKLFF.

The J gene is TRBJ2-5, the V gene TRBV4-1; no firm D call. V dropped 0 bases and J dropped 5 bases, with 22 bases sitting between them. Germline assignment: CDR1 MGHRA and CDR2 YSYEKL. This CDR3 is built from 18 residues. The DNA for the CDR3 is TGCGCCAGCAGCCAAGATCCTGCTACCGCCTATCAATTGGAGACCCAGTACTTC. Amino acids: CASSQDPATAYQLETQYF.

CDR3 sequence reads: CASSLDVVESLKKNTEAFF. CDR3 nucleotides: TGTGCCAGCAGCTTAGACGTGGTAGAATCCCTCAAGAAGAACACTGAAGCTTTCTTT. The chain carries TRBV7-6 and TRBJ1-1; unclear D gene. Germline values: CDR1 SGHVS, CDR2 FNYEAQ. The CDR3 length is 19 residues. Trimming shortened V by 1 base and J by 1 base, and 22 bases separated the two germline ends.